The 16 T cell receptor beta chains reported below all come from one sample, sequenced in a study of blood T cell repertoires in COVID-19 (dated by TCRdb to about 2020). To prepare the library, the immunoSEQ multiplex PCR assay was applied. What TCRdb holds here is the immuneACCESS table cut down to in-frame rearrangements. Part of the clones is not present; checked against another copy, under half of the missing clones reflect an unresolved V gene, and the others are unexplained. Counted in this sample were roughly 300,000 clones; more than 75% of them appeared once. The ten largest make up around 4% of the sample. Material for sequencing was PBMCs or T cells enriched from blood (not recorded which). These TCRs come from a man between 25 and 39 years old who had recovered from COVID-19.

The CDR3 DNA follows: TGCAGCGTCCACCCCTTGGAGCGGACTGAAGCTTTCTTT. This gives the protein CSVHPLERTEAFF. This sequence joins TRBV29-1 and TRBJ1-1; D call uncertain. The germline V gene encodes CDR1 SQVTM and CDR2 ANQGSEA. The V end was cut by 6 bases, the J end by 5 bases, with 16 bases between. The CDR3 covers 13 residues.

V usage is TRBV6-5 and J usage is TRBJ1-5, with 8 nucleotides matching TRBD1. Germline V gene data show CDR1 as MNHEY and CDR2 as SVGAGI. The CDR3 has 15 residues. Trimming cost V 0 bases and J 6 bases; bases outside gene matches: 4. The CDR3 sequence is CASSYSNRGSQPQHF. The CDR3 DNA reads TGTGCCAGCAGTTACTCGAACAGGGGGAGTCAGCCCCAGCATTTT.

The rearrangement uses TRBV19 and TRBJ2-3; the match to TRBD2 covers 13 bases. CDR1 and CDR2 from the germline V gene are LNHDA and SQIVND (reference sequence). Losses at the gene ends were 6 bases for V and 1 base for J; bases not matched to a gene: 10. The CDR3 covers 18 residues. CDR3 sequence: CASRELAGGPRGTDTQYF. CDR3 nucleotide sequence: TGTGCCAGTAGGGAACTAGCGGGAGGGCCTAGGGGCACAGATACGCAGTATTTT.

The rearrangement uses TRBV29-1 and TRBJ1-1; D unresolved. Trimming removed 4 bases from V and 8 bases from J, with 14 bases in between. Germline CDR1 reads SQVTM; CDR2 reads ANQGSEA. There are 12 residues in the CDR3. The CDR3 DNA reads as TGCAGCGTTGTATCTGGCGGGTGGGAAGCTTTCTTT. Protein product: CSVVSGGWEAFF.

This rearrangement joins TRBV15 to TRBJ2-5; TRBD2 matches 7 bases. The CDR3 runs to 15 residues. V was pared by 0 bases and J by 0 bases, with 1 base of the junction left unmatched. Germline loops: CDR1 LNHNV, CDR2 YYDKDF (reference sequence). The CDR3 sequence is CATSRDGGDQETQYF. For the CDR3, the DNA is TGTGCCACCAGCAGAGATGGGGGGGACCAAGAGACCCAGTACTTC.

The chain links TRBV7-9 to TRBJ1-2; D not certain. There are 15 residues in the CDR3. V lost 6 bases and J lost 0, with 14 bases in between. Germline loops: CDR1 SEHNR, CDR2 FQNEAQ (reference sequence). For the CDR3, the DNA is TGTGCCAGCAGGGCCCGGGAAGCATCTAACTATGGCTACACCTTC. Encoded protein: CASRAREASNYGYTF.

CDR3 coding DNA: TGTGCCAGCAGCCCCGGGGGGACTCTTAATGAAAAACTGTTTTTT. Its translation: CASSPGGTLNEKLFF. The chain joins TRBV5-4 to TRBJ1-4; TRBD1 is a possible D gene (5 bases). Germline CDR1 is SGHNT and CDR2 is YYREEE (reference sequence). The V gene lost 4 bases and the J gene lost 4 bases, with 14 bases spanning the gap. This CDR3 is 15 amino acids long. The full variable domain, with the rest looked up from reference TRBV5-4 and TRBJ1-4, is ETGVTQSPTHLIKTRGQQVTLRCSSQSGHNTVSWYQQALGQGPQFIFQYYREEENGRGNFPPRFSGLQFPNYSSELNVNALELDDSALYLCASSPGGTLNEKLFFGSGTQLSVL.

The chain has TRBV6-2 or TRBV6-3 and TRBJ2-1; 15 bases match TRBD2. Trimming removed 5 bases from V and 10 bases from J; junction bases left unmatched: 9. The germline V gene has CDR1 MNHEY and CDR2 SVGEGT. This CDR3 spans 16 amino acids. DNA for the CDR3: TGTGCCAGCAGTCCGAGGACTAGCGGGAGGGGAGGCGAGCAGTTCTTC. Its protein product is CASSPRTSGRGGEQFF.

The chain links TRBV30 to TRBJ2-2, with TRBD1 matching 9 bases. After removal of 4 bases from V and 3 bases from J, the junction contained 6 bases not matched to a gene. CDR3 length equals 15 residues. Germline CDR1 reads GTSNPN; CDR2 reads SVGIG (reference sequence). The CDR3 sequence is CAWNRGTGHTGELFF. In DNA, the CDR3 is TGTGCCTGGAACAGAGGGACAGGGCACACCGGGGAGCTGTTTTTT.

The chain uses TRBV11-2 and TRBJ2-7; D call uncertain. The V end lost 4 bases, the J end lost 2 bases, and 9 bases lay between the germline ends. This CDR3 is 13 amino acids long. CDR1 is SGHAT and CDR2 is FQNNGV in the germline V gene. CDR3 sequence reads: CASSWVGAYEQYF. Here the CDR3 DNA reads TGTGCCAGCAGCTGGGTGGGCGCCTACGAGCAGTACTTC. Combining the CDR3 with reference TRBV11-2 and TRBJ2-7 gives the whole variable domain EAGVAQSPRYKIIEKRQSVAFWCNPISGHATLYWYQQILGQGPKLLIQFQNNGVVDDSQLPKDRFSAERLKGVDSTLKIQPAKLEDSAVYLCASSWVGAYEQYFGPGTRLTVT.

The gene calls are TRBV24-1 and TRBJ1-5, with TRBD1 identical over 10 bases. From germline, CDR1 is KGHDR and CDR2 SFDVKD. This CDR3 comprises 16 residues. V trimming: 4 bases; J trimming: 8 bases; junction bases outside the gene matches: 10. DNA of the CDR3: TGTGCCACCAGTGACGCCGGGACAGGGGTCTTTGAGCCCCAGCATTTT. Translating gives CATSDAGTGVFEPQHF.

The genes are TRBV6-5 and TRBJ2-3, with a tentative D call TRBD1 (6 bases). Trimming left V 6 bases short and J 7 bases short, with 17 bases between. Germline lookup yields CDR1 MNHEY and CDR2 SVGAGI. The CDR3 has 14 amino acids. CDR3 protein: CASSPSAGTYTQYF. DNA of the CDR3: TGTGCCAGCAGCCCGAGTGCAGGGACATATACGCAGTATTTT.

This sequence joins TRBV9 and TRBJ2-7; TRBD1 matches 8 bases. This CDR3 has 17 residues. Germline CDR1 reads SGDLS; CDR2 reads YYNGEE. Trimming took 4 bases from V and 6 from J; bases not matched to a gene: 18. CDR3 residues: CASSPQPLRGLSAEQYF. DNA for the CDR3: TGTGCCAGCAGCCCACAACCCCTCAGGGGGCTTAGTGCCGAGCAGTACTTC.

This sequence joins TRBV9 and TRBJ2-3; D remains unclear. Germline CDR1 reads SGDLS; CDR2 reads YYNGEE. Deletions cut 0 bases from V and 9 bases from J, with 8 bases between. The CDR3 totals 12 residues. CDR3: CASSVESRTQYF. The CDR3, as DNA: TGTGCCAGCAGCGTAGAGAGTCGCACGCAGTATTTT.

This clone was counted only a few times. V is TRBV14 and J is TRBJ2-1; 13 bases line up with TRBD2. The germline CDR1 and CDR2 sequences are SGHDN and FVKESK. The CDR3 runs 16 residues. After removal of 2 bases from V and 8 bases from J, the junction contained 6 bases not matched to a gene. CDR3 DNA: TGTGCCAGCAGCCAAAGACTAGCGGGAGGAGCAGATGAGCAGTTCTTC. Translating it yields CASSQRLAGGADEQFF.

The V and J genes are TRBV5-1 and TRBJ1-2; perhaps TRBD1 as D (6 bases). This CDR3 has 15 residues. V lost 0 bases, J lost 2 bases, and 11 bases lay in between. Germline V gene lookup returns CDR1 SGHRS and CDR2 YFSETQ. The CDR3 DNA follows: TGCGCCAGCAGCTTGGACAACAGGGTAAACTATGGCTACACCTTC. Translation gives CASSLDNRVNYGYTF.